A single T cell receptor (beta chain) is shown here with its context. From approximately 3,500 ng of total RNA, each TCR library was prepared. With eight separate reactions per sample, the authors made cDNA. TCRdb reprocessed the 5' RACE reads and reports one entry per CDR3 protein, with no DNA. The sample's table shows a few hundred thousand distinct CDR3 sequences. These data come from a study of monozygotic twins with inflammatory bowel disease. Collection of an approximately 2.5 ml blood sample took place per donor. This receptor was identified in a human donor with ulcerative colitis or Crohn's disease, or a healthy co-twin of an affected twin (not recorded which). The specimen sequenced was blood.

The CDR3 loop reads CASSPGLAGVGELFF. V is TRBV7-3 and J is TRBJ2-2; lacking DNA, the TRBD2 call made by TCRdb goes unchecked. This CDR3 has 15 residues. Germline V gives CDR1 SGHTA, CDR2 FQGTGA.